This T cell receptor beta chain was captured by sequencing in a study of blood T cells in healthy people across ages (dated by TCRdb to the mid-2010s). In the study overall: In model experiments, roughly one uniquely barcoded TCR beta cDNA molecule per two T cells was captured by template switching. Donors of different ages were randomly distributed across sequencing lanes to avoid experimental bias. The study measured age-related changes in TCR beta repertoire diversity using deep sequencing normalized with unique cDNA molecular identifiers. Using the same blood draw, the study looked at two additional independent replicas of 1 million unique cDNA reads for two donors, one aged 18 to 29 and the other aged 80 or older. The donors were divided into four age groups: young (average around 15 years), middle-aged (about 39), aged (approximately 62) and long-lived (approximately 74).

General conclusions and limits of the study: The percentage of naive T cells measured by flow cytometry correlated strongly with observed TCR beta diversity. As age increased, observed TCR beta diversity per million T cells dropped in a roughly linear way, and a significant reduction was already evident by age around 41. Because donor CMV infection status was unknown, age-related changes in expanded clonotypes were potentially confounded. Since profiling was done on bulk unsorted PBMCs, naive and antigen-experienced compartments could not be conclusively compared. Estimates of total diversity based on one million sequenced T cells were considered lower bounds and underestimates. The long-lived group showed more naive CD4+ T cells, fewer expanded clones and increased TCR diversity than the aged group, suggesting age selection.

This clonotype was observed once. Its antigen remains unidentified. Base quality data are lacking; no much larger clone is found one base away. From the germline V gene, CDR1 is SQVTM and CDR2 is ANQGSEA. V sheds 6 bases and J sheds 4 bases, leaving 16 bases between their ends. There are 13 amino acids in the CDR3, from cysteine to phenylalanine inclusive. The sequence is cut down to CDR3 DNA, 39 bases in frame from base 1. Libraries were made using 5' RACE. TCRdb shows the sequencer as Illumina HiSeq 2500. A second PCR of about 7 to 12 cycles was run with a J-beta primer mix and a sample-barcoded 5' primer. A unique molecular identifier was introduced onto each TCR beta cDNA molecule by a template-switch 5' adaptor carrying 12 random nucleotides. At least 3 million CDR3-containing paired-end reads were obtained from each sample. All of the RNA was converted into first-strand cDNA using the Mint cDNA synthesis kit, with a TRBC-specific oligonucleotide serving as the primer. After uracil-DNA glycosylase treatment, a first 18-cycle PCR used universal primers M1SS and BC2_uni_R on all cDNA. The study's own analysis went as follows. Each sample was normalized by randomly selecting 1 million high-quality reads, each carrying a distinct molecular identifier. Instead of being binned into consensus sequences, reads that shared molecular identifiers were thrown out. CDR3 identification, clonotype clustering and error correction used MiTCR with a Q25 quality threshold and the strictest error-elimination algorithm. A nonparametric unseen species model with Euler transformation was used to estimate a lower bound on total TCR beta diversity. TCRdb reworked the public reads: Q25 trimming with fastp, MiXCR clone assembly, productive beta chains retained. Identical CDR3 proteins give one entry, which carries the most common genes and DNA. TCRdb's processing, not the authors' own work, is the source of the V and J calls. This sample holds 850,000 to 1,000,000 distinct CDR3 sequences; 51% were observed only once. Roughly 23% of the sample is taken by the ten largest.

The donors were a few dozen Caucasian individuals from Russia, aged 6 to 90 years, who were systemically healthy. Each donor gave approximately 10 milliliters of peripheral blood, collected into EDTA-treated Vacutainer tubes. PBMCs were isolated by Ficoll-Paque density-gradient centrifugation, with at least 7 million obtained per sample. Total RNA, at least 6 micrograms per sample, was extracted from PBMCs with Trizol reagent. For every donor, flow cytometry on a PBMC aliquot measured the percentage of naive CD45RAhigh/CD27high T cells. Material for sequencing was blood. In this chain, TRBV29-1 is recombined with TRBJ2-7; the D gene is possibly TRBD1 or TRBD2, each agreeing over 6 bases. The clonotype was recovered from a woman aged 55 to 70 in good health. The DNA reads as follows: TGCAGCGTCCCACAGGGAGGAAGATACGAGCAGTACTTC. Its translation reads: CSVPQGGRYEQYF.